These 3 T cell receptor beta chains were all obtained from the same sample, sequenced in a study of blood T cells in healthy people across ages. A second PCR of about 7 to 11 cycles used a sample-barcoded 5' primer and a J-beta primer mix. A single record per CDR3 protein comes from TCRdb applying MiXCR to the 5' RACE reads. Of about 1 million distinct CDR3 sequences in the sample, more than 40% are singletons; the top ten hold approximately 20%. The sample comprised blood. These TCRs come from a woman between 55 and 75 years old in good health.

The CDR3 is CASSTSSGRAINEQFF. Written as DNA, the CDR3 is TGTGCCAGCAGCACCAGCTCCGGGAGGGCCATCAATGAGCAGTTCTTC. The V and J genes are TRBV2 and TRBJ2-1, with 8 bases lining up with TRBD2. The germline gives CDR1 SNHLY, CDR2 FYNNEI. V shed 6 bases, J shed 6 bases, and the junction held 13 bases outside the gene matches. CDR3 length equals 16 residues. Full variable domain (missing parts from reference TRBV2 and TRBJ2-1): EPEVTQTPSHQVTQMGQEVILRCVPISNHLYFYWYRQILGQKVEFLVSFYNNEISEKSEIFDDQFSVERPDGSNFTLKIRSTKLEDSAMYFCASSTSSGRAINEQFFGPGTRLTVL.

This clonotype was detected a few times. The CDR3 sequence: CASSQGGGSNQPQHF. The CDR3 DNA sequence: TGTGCCAGCAGCCAAGGCGGGGGTTCAAATCAGCCCCAGCATTTT. The chain joins TRBV3-1 to TRBJ1-5, with D possibly being TRBD1 (5 bases). V lost 1 base to trimming and J lost 4 bases, with 11 bases between them. The CDR3 is 15 amino acids. Germline V gene sequence: CDR1 LGHDT, CDR2 YNNKEL (reference sequence).

V is TRBV6-2 or TRBV6-3 and J is TRBJ2-1; 9 bases align to TRBD2. Germline V gene data show CDR1 as MNHEY and CDR2 as SVGEGT. CDR3 length: 16 residues. Trimming cost V 0 bases and J 8 bases; bases outside gene matches: 8. The CDR3, as DNA: TGTGCCAGCAGTTACTCCTTGGCGGGAGGGTTTGATGAGCAGTTCTTC. It specifies CASSYSLAGGFDEQFF.